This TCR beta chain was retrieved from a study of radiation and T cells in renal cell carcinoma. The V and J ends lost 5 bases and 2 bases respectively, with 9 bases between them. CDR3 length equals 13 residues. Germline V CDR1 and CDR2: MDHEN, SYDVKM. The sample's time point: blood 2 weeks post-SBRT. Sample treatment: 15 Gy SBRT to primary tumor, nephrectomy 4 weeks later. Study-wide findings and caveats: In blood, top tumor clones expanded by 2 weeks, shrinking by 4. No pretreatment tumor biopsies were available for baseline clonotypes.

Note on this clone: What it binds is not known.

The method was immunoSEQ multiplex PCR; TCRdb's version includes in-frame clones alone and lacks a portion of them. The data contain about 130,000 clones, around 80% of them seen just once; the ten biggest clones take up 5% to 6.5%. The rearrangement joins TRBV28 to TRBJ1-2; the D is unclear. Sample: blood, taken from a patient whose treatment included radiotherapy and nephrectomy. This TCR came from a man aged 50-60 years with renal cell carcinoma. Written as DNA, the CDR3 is TGTGCCAGCAGTGTCAAGCCCAACTATGGCTACACCTTC. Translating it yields CASSVKPNYGYTF.